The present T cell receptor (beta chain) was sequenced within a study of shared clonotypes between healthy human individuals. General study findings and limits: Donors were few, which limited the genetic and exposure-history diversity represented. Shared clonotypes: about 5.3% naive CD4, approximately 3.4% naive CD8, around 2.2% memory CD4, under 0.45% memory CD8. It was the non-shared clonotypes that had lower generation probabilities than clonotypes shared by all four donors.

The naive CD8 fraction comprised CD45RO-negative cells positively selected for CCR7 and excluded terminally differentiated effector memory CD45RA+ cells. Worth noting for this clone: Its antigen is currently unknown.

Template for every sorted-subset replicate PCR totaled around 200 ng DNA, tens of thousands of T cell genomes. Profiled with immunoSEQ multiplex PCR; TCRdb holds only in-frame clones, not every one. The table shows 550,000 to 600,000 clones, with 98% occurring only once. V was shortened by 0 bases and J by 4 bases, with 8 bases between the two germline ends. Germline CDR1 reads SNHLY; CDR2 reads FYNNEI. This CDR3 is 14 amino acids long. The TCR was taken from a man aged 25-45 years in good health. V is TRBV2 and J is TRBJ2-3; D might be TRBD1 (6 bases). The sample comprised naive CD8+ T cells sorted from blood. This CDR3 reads CASSEAGGSDTQYF. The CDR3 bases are TGTGCCAGCAGTGAAGCAGGGGGTTCAGATACGCAGTATTTT.